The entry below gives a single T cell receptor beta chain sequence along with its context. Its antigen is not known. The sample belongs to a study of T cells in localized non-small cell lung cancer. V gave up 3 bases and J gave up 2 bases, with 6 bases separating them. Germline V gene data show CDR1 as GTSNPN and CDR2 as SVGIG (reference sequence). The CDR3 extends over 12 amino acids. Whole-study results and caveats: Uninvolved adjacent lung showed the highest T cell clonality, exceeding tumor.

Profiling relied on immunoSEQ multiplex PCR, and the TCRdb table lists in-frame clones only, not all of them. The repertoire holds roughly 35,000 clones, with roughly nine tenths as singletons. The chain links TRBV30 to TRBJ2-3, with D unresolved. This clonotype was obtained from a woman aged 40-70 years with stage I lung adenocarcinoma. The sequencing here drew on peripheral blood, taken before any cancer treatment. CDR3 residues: CAWRAYTDTQYF. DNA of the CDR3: TGTGCCTGGAGGGCTTACACAGATACGCAGTATTTT.